The 21 T cell receptor beta chains reported below all come from one sample, sequenced in a study of blood T cell repertoires in COVID-19. The method was immunoSEQ multiplex PCR; TCRdb's version includes in-frame clones alone and lacks a portion of them. The repertoire holds about 170,000 clones, with 79% as singletons. The sequencing sample was made of PBMCs or T cells enriched from blood (not recorded which). All receptors come from a woman aged 70-85 years in a cohort exposed to, infected with or recovered from COVID-19 (not recorded which).

This clone was counted between two and nine times. The genes are TRBV5-1 and TRBJ2-1, with a possible D match to TRBD2 (5 bases). The CDR3 loop spans 15 amino acids. Germline V gene lookup returns CDR1 SGHRS and CDR2 YFSETQ. Trimming pared 2 bases from V and 0 bases from J, leaving 9 bases between. The CDR3 DNA is TGCGCCAGCAGCTTTAGCGCTAGCTCCTACAATGAGCAGTTCTTC. Protein product: CASSFSASSYNEQFF. The whole variable domain, remainder taken from reference TRBV5-1 and TRBJ2-1, is KAGVTQTPRYLIKTRGQQVTLSCSPISGHRSVSWYQQTPGQGLQFLFEYFSETQRNKGNFPGRFSGRQFSNSRSEMNVSTLELGDSALYLCASSFSASSYNEQFFGPGTRLTVL.

This clone was observed many times. The CDR3 spells CASSLDESGVQYF. The CDR3 nucleotides read TGTGCCAGCAGCTTAGATGAGTCCGGGGTGCAGTACTTC. J is TRBJ2-7 and V is TRBV11-2; D is possibly TRBD2 (5 bases). V lost 0 bases and J 9 bases, leaving 12 bases between the germline ends. The CDR3 spans 13 residues. Per germline, CDR1 SGHAT and CDR2 FQNNGV.

The genes are TRBV6-5 and TRBJ1-2; 10 nucleotides line up with TRBD1. Per the germline V gene, CDR1 is MNHEY and CDR2 is SVGAGI. This CDR3 has 15 amino acids. With 4 bases clipped from V and 3 bases from J, the junction kept 5 bases outside the gene matches. The CDR3 loop reads CASSLDRGQYYGYTF. The DNA for the CDR3 is TGTGCCAGCAGTTTAGACAGGGGGCAATACTATGGCTACACCTTC.

The genes are TRBV5-1 and TRBJ2-5, with no clear D. V lost 1 base, J lost 3 bases, and 7 bases lay in between. Germline assignment: CDR1 SGHRS and CDR2 YFSETQ. This CDR3 is 13 amino acids long. Here the CDR3 DNA reads TGCGCCAGCAGCTTGCTGGCGGAAGAGACCCAGTACTTC. Translation: CASSLLAEETQYF.

The sample holds one count of this clone. The chain combines TRBV28 with TRBJ1-4; TRBD1 matches at 7 bases. J lost 12 bases, V lost 5 bases, and 15 bases had no gene match. CDR1 MDHEN and CDR2 SYDVKM come from the germline V gene. The length of the CDR3 is 15 residues. CDR3 DNA: TGTGCCAGCAGTCCACGACAGGGACCTTTGGATCAACTGTTTTTT. Residues: CASSPRQGPLDQLFF. The full variable domain, rest sourced from reference TRBV28 and TRBJ1-4, is DVKVTQSSRYLVKRTGEKVFLECVQDMDHENMFWYRQDPGLGLRLIYFSYDVKMKEKGDIPEGYSVSREKKERFSLILESASTNQTSMYLCASSPRQGPLDQLFFGSGTQLSVL.

V usage is TRBV11-2 and J usage is TRBJ2-7; 10 positions match TRBD2. The CDR3 consists of 15 residues. Germline V lookup: CDR1 SGHAT, CDR2 FQNNGV. Trimming cost V 5 bases and J 2 bases; bases outside gene matches: 6. The chain's CDR3 is CASSLALAGAYEQYF. The CDR3, as DNA: TGTGCCAGCAGCCTAGCCCTAGCGGGGGCCTACGAGCAGTACTTC.

The V and J genes are TRBV14 and TRBJ2-5; 12 nucleotides agree with TRBD2. V shed 0 bases, J shed 4 bases, and the junction held 9 bases outside the gene matches. The CDR3 runs to 18 residues. CDR1 and CDR2 (germline): SGHDN, FVKESK. The CDR3 nucleotides read TGTGCCAGCAGCCAAGATCGCCGCCCTAGCGGGAGGGGAGAGACCCAGTACTTC. This gives the protein CASSQDRRPSGRGETQYF. Variable domain in full (rest from reference TRBV14 and TRBJ2-5): EAGVTQFPSHSVIEKGQTVTLRCDPISGHDNLYWYRRVMGKEIKFLLHFVKESKQDESGMPNNRFLAERTGGTYSTLKVQPAELEDSGVYFCASSQDRRPSGRGETQYFGPGTRLLVL.

This clone was seen repeatedly, ten times or more. J is TRBJ2-7 and V is TRBV5-4; 8 bases fit TRBD2. The germline V gene has CDR1 SGHNT and CDR2 YYREEE (reference sequence). This CDR3 is built from 17 residues. V gave up 4 bases and J gave up 2 bases; unmatched junction bases: 14. The CDR3 DNA reads as TGTGCCAGCAGCCCCAAGGGGAGCGGGAGTCGTCCCTACGAGCAGTACTTC. This codes for CASSPKGSGSRPYEQYF.

The rearrangement uses TRBV7-3 and TRBJ2-3, with D possibly TRBD1 on 5 matching bases. The CDR3 is made up of 14 amino acids. V was trimmed by 5 bases and J by 5 bases, leaving 14 bases between them. Germline V gives CDR1 SGHTA, CDR2 FQGTGA. CDR3 coding DNA: TGTGCCAGCAGCCCACAGGCGCGTGAAGATACGCAGTATTTT. Protein sequence: CASSPQAREDTQYF.

This clone occurred a few times. The chain is built from TRBV6-5 and TRBJ2-5; a possible D gene is TRBD1 (6 bases). From germline, CDR1 is MNHEY and CDR2 SVGAGI. The ends were cut back, 6 bases at V and 4 bases at J, with 18 bases in the middle. The CDR3 is 15 amino acids. CDR3 in amino acids: CASRSGRGAGETQYF. Written as DNA, the CDR3 is TGTGCCAGCAGGTCGGGCAGGGGCGCTGGAGAGACCCAGTACTTC.

J is TRBJ1-1 and V is TRBV5-1; possibly TRBD1 for D (5 bases). The CDR3 runs to 12 residues. The germline V gene encodes CDR1 SGHRS and CDR2 YFSETQ. Trimming removed 0 bases from V and 7 bases from J, with 7 bases in between. The CDR3, as DNA: TGCGCCAGCAGCTTGGGGCAGGGTGAAGCTTTCTTT. Its translation: CASSLGQGEAFF. The full variable domain, in which reference TRBV5-1 and TRBJ1-1 provide the parts outside the CDR3, is KAGVTQTPRYLIKTRGQQVTLSCSPISGHRSVSWYQQTPGQGLQFLFEYFSETQRNKGNFPGRFSGRQFSNSRSEMNVSTLELGDSALYLCASSLGQGEAFFGQGTRLTVV.

This clone was counted once. This chain uses TRBV6-5 with TRBJ2-1, with D unresolved. The CDR3 runs 12 residues. V lost 3 bases and J 12 bases, leaving 12 bases between the germline ends. Per the germline V gene, CDR1 is MNHEY and CDR2 is SVGAGI. DNA of the CDR3: TGTGCCAGCAGTTATCCCCCGGGTGGGCAGTTCTTC. As protein: CASSYPPGGQFF.

This chain joins TRBV9 and TRBJ2-7, with TRBD1 identical over 8 bases. The CDR3 spans 15 residues. CDR1 and CDR2 (germline): SGDLS, YYNGEE. The V gene end was trimmed by 5 bases and the J gene end by 3 bases; junction bases not matched to a gene: 10. The CDR3 is CASSEGQGGYYEQYF. The CDR3 DNA follows: TGTGCCAGCAGTGAAGGACAGGGAGGTTACTACGAGCAGTACTTC.

V gene TRBV29-1 combines with J gene TRBJ2-7, with D possibly being TRBD1 (6 bases). Between the trimmed V and J ends, which lost 4 bases and 2 bases, there was a span of 15 bases. From germline, CDR1 is SQVTM and CDR2 ANQGSEA. This CDR3 comprises 14 residues. The CDR3 DNA sequence: TGCAGCGTTGCCTGGACAGCCAGCCCCTACGAGCAGTACTTC. Protein product: CSVAWTASPYEQYF.

In this sample, this clone turned up once. The V gene is TRBV15, the J gene TRBJ2-1; TRBD2 matches at 10 bases. Germline V CDR1 and CDR2: LNHNV, YYDKDF (reference sequence). With 5 bases clipped from V and 6 bases from J, the junction kept 10 bases outside the gene matches. This CDR3 is 16 amino acids long. The CDR3 loop is CATSPPPASGSNEQFF. In DNA, the CDR3 is TGTGCCACCAGCCCCCCTCCGGCTAGCGGGAGCAATGAGCAGTTCTTC.

The chain joins TRBV7-2 to TRBJ2-6; D gene uncertain. This CDR3 comprises 13 residues. V was trimmed by 4 bases and J by 5 bases, leaving 6 bases between them. Germline CDR1 is SGHTA and CDR2 is FQGNSA. The CDR3 sequence: CASSWARANVLTF. The CDR3 coding sequence is TGTGCCAGCAGCTGGGCCCGGGCCAACGTCCTGACTTTC.

The rearrangement links TRBV5-1 to TRBJ2-3; D remains unclear. Trimming removed 4 bases at V and 0 bases at J, with 9 bases between. The CDR3 runs 14 residues. The germline gives CDR1 SGHRS, CDR2 YFSETQ. CDR3 in DNA: TGCGCCAGCAGCCCCCAGGCGAGCACAGATACGCAGTATTTT. This translates into CASSPQASTDTQYF.

The gene calls are TRBV7-9 and TRBJ2-7; 8 positions match TRBD1. From germline, CDR1 is SEHNR and CDR2 FQNEAQ (reference sequence). J was trimmed by 2 bases and V by 5 bases; bases with no gene match: 5. The CDR3 has 14 amino acids. CDR3 in DNA: TGTGCCAGCAGCAGGGGACAGGCGACCTACGAGCAGTACTTC. This gives the protein CASSRGQATYEQYF.

The rearrangement links TRBV5-4 to TRBJ2-7; 7 bases match TRBD1. Germline V gene lookup returns CDR1 SGHNT and CDR2 YYREEE (reference sequence). The V gene end was trimmed by 4 bases and the J gene end by 2 bases; junction bases not matched to a gene: 9. The CDR3 is 15 amino acids. CDR3 sequence (DNA): TGTGCCAGCAGCACGAGGACCGGACAGGCCTACGAGCAGTACTTC. This gives the protein CASSTRTGQAYEQYF.

A few counts support this clone. This chain connects TRBV5-1 to TRBJ2-7, with 10 bases fitting TRBD2. With 0 bases clipped from V and 5 bases from J, the junction kept 8 bases outside the gene matches. From germline, CDR1 is SGHRS and CDR2 YFSETQ. The CDR3 has 16 residues. The CDR3, as DNA: TGCGCCAGCAGCTTGGCAGCTAGCGGGAGTCTGAACGAGCAGTACTTC. It yields the protein CASSLAASGSLNEQYF.

The sample holds one count of this clone. J is TRBJ2-1 and V is TRBV7-3, with TRBD1 identical over 8 bases. This CDR3 contains 14 residues. Trimming took 5 bases from V and 4 from J; bases not matched to a gene: 4. Germline CDR1 SGHTA, CDR2 FQGTGA. As DNA, the CDR3 is TGTGCCAGCAGCCCACAGGGGGGATACAATGAGCAGTTCTTC. This translates into CASSPQGGYNEQFF.